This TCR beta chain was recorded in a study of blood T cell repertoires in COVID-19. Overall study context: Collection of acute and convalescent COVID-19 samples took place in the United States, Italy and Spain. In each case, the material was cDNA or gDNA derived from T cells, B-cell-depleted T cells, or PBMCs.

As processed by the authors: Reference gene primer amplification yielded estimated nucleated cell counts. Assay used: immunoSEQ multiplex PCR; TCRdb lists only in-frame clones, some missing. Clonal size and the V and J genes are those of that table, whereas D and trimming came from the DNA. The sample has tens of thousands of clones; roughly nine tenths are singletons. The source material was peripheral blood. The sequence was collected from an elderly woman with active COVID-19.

The CDR3 protein is CASKGAPGDTQYF. The CDR3 bases are TGTGCCAGTAAGGGGGCGCCGGGGGATACGCAGTATTTT. V gene TRBV19 combines with J gene TRBJ2-3, with TRBD1 identical over 7 bases. Germline trimming cut 7 bases from V and 6 bases from J; bases unmatched to any gene: 7. Germline V gene lookup returns CDR1 LNHDA and CDR2 SQIVND (reference sequence). CDR3 size: 13 residues.